These T cell receptor beta chains were read from a single sample in a study of T cells in Graves' hyperthyroidism and ophthalmopathy. TCRdb reanalysed the multiplex PCR reads using MiXCR and keeps one entry per CDR3 protein. Of over 150,000 distinct CDR3 sequences listed, about a sixth are singletons. The sequenced material came from blood. Receptors originate from a woman between 45 and 60 years old with Graves' hyperthyroidism. CDR3s include the opening cysteine and the closing phenylalanine or tryptophan. D genes are given only for firm matches. Rows give clone size only sometimes, using once, few, many, or a class for an expanded clone.

TRBV7-2	14	NA	many	TRBJ2-5	CASSLTYLQETQYF	TGTGCCAGCAGCTTAACGTACCTACAAGAGACCCAGTACTTC
TRBV28	14	NA	many	TRBJ1-3	CASSYGTSGNTIYF	TGTGCCAGCAGTTACGGGACCTCTGGAAACACCATATATTTT
TRBV7-2	17	NA	many	TRBJ2-7	CASSLGGGGFSSYEQYF	TGTGCCAGCAGCTTAGGGGGAGGAGGGTTTAGTTCCTACGAGCAGTACTTC
TRBV7-8	15	TRBD1	many	TRBJ2-1	CASSFTGGAYNEQFF	TGTGCCAGCAGCTTTACAGGGGGAGCCTACAATGAGCAGTTCTTC
TRBV5-1	18	NA	many	TRBJ2-3	CASSPEAETVQFTDTQYF	TGCGCCAGCAGCCCGGAGGCGGAGACCGTCCAATTCACAGATACGCAGTATTTT
TRBV6-1	13	NA	many	TRBJ1-2	CASKDSLTYGYTF	TGTGCCAGCAAGGACAGCTTAACCTATGGCTACACCTTC
TRBV19	13	NA	NA	TRBJ1-3	CASTLYSGNTIYF	TGTGCCAGTACTTTATACTCTGGAAACACCATATATTTT
TRBV9	13	NA	many	TRBJ2-7	CASSVVPGAEQYF	TGTGCCAGCAGCGTAGTTCCAGGAGCCGAGCAGTACTTC
TRBV5-1	14	NA	many	TRBJ2-1	CASSSQGLTNEQFF	TGCGCCAGCAGCTCCCAGGGCCTAACGAATGAGCAGTTCTTC
TRBV19	17	TRBD1	many	TRBJ1-2	CASSIFPRQGVRYGYTF	TGTGCCAGTAGTATTTTTCCCCGACAGGGTGTTCGGTATGGCTACACCTTC
TRBV19	14	NA	many	TRBJ2-7	CASSSGSGSYEQYF	TGTGCCAGTAGTTCAGGGTCGGGGTCCTACGAGCAGTACTTC
TRBV2	13	TRBD1	many	TRBJ2-3	CASGTGGTDTQYF	TGTGCCAGCGGGACAGGGGGCACAGATACGCAGTATTTT
TRBV2	15	TRBD1	many	TRBJ1-4	CASSGRTGPNEKLFF	TGTGCCAGCAGCGGACGGACAGGGCCTAATGAAAAACTGTTTTTT
TRBV6-5	14	NA	many	TRBJ1-2	CASSYSKAAYGYTF	TGTGCCAGCAGTTACTCGAAGGCAGCATATGGCTACACCTTC